Presented here are 26 T cell receptor beta chains from one specimen sequenced in a study of breast tumors, draining lymph nodes, adjacent tissues. One entry per CDR3 protein, called by TCRdb with MiXCR from the multiplex PCR reads. The table lists around 43,000 distinct CDR3 sequences, 23% of them singletons. The specimen was breast tumor tissue. These TCRs come from a female donor with breast cancer. Some clones in this sample may be carry-over from other donors' samples.

This clonotype was found many times. The gene calls are TRBV10-3 and TRBJ1-2; D ambiguous. The CDR3 runs 13 residues. Germline V CDR1 and CDR2: ENHRY, SYGVKD. Trimming took 2 bases from V and 3 from J, leaving 7 bases between them. CDR3 coding DNA: TGTGCCATCAGTGAGAAGGCAGACTATGGCTACACCTTC. It yields the protein CAISEKADYGYTF.

The chain carries TRBV20-1 and TRBJ2-1, with D tentatively TRBD2 (6 bases). Germline loops: CDR1 DFQATT, CDR2 SNEGSKA (reference sequence). The CDR3 covers 16 residues. Deletions cut 2 bases from V and 1 base from J, with 15 bases between. This CDR3 is CSARPPGTGSYNEQFF. CDR3 in DNA: TGCAGTGCTAGACCCCCCGGGACTGGTTCCTACAATGAGCAGTTCTTC.

This clonotype was recorded at least ten times. The chain employs TRBV6-5 and TRBJ2-5, with D possibly matching TRBD2 (5 bases). Germline loops: CDR1 MNHEY, CDR2 SVGAGI. The CDR3 spans 11 residues. The V end lost 4 bases, the J end lost 7 bases, and 7 bases lay between the germline ends. The DNA for the CDR3 is TGTGCCAGCAGTTTCGGAGGGACCCAGTACTTC. This gives the protein CASSFGGTQYF.

This clonotype has ten or more counts. This sequence joins TRBV4-1 and TRBJ1-5; perhaps TRBD1 as D (5 bases). CDR1 is MGHRA, CDR2 YSYEKL, per germline. This CDR3 spans 14 amino acids. The V and J ends lost 4 bases and 5 bases respectively, with 12 bases between them. The CDR3 protein is CASSLSGRDQPQHF. Here the CDR3 DNA reads TGCGCCAGCAGCCTGTCAGGGCGGGATCAGCCCCAGCATTTT.

This clonotype has just one count. The junction differs from germline at one of its ends, possibly a read error. V and J are TRBV2 and TRBJ2-5; no firm D call. This CDR3 spans 14 amino acids. Germline V gene data show CDR1 as SNHLY and CDR2 as FYNNEI. CDR3 coding DNA: TGTGCCAGCAGTGACTCGGGCCTTCAAGAGGCCCAGTACTTC. It yields the protein CASSDSGLQEAQYF.

This clonotype was observed at least ten times. The genes are TRBV16 and TRBJ1-6; perhaps TRBD1 as D (5 bases). Trimming took 3 bases from V and 19 from J, leaving 16 bases between them. CDR1 KGHSY and CDR2 FQNENV come from the germline V gene. The CDR3 has 12 residues. Here the CDR3 DNA reads TGTGCCAGCAGCCAGACCCGGGACCCCGGGCACTTT. Translating it yields CASSQTRDPGHF.

This clonotype came up many times. The V call is TRBV4-1, the J call TRBJ1-2; tentatively, D is TRBD1 (5 bases). Germline-derived CDR1 and CDR2 are MGHRA and YSYEKL. V was shortened by 6 bases and J by 3 bases, with 20 bases between the two germline ends. The CDR3 spans 16 residues. CDR3 sequence: CASRQTSGGAYYGYTF. As DNA, the CDR3 is TGCGCCAGCAGACAGACATCCGGGGGTGCGTACTATGGCTACACCTTC.

This clonotype was observed many times. J is TRBJ2-7 and V is TRBV28; 9 nucleotides agree with TRBD2. There are 13 residues in the CDR3. CDR1 and CDR2 (germline): MDHEN, SYDVKM. With 6 bases clipped from V and 5 bases from J, the junction kept 5 bases outside the gene matches. Here the CDR3 DNA reads TGTGCCAGCAGAGCTAGCGGGAAGGACGAGCAGTACTTC. This gives the protein CASRASGKDEQYF.

V is TRBV5-1 and J is TRBJ2-2; D not resolved. Between the trimmed V and J ends, which lost 0 bases and 7 bases, there was a span of 13 bases. CDR3 length: 15 residues. Germline CDR1 reads SGHRS; CDR2 reads YFSETQ. This CDR3 is CASSLGQVSSGELFF. The CDR3 DNA sequence: TGCGCCAGCAGCTTGGGTCAGGTATCTAGCGGGGAGCTGTTTTTT.

This clonotype was observed at least ten times. The chain couples TRBV5-1 to TRBJ2-5; possibly TRBD2 for D (6 bases). This CDR3 spans 14 amino acids. CDR1 is SGHRS, CDR2 YFSETQ, per germline. V dropped 3 bases and J dropped 0 bases, with 9 bases sitting between them. The CDR3 DNA follows: TGCGCCAGCAGCTATGGACTAAACCAAGAGACCCAGTACTTC. It is translated as CASSYGLNQETQYF. The full variable domain, with the rest looked up from reference TRBV5-1 and TRBJ2-5, is KAGVTQTPRYLIKTRGQQVTLSCSPISGHRSVSWYQQTPGQGLQFLFEYFSETQRNKGNFPGRFSGRQFSNSRSEMNVSTLELGDSALYLCASSYGLNQETQYFGPGTRLLVL.

A remark on this clonotype: Being one base from a much bigger clone, this may be a read error. The genes are TRBV6-1 and TRBJ2-7; 8 bases agree with TRBD1. Germline values: CDR1 MNHNS, CDR2 SASEGT. The CDR3 covers 14 residues. CDR3: CASRETGATYKQYF. CDR3 nucleotides: TGTGCCAGCAGGGAGACAGGGGCTACCTACAAGCAGTACTTC.

The sample holds many counts of this clonotype. The V gene is TRBV6-6, the J gene TRBJ2-5; D gene unclear. The V gene lost 3 bases and the J gene lost 0 bases, with 17 bases spanning the gap. This CDR3 is built from 17 residues. Germline lookup yields CDR1 MNHNY and CDR2 SVGAGI (reference sequence). CDR3 in DNA: TGTGCCAGCAGTTATGGGTTGTACAGTTCGTACCAAGAGACCCAGTACTTC. Protein sequence: CASSYGLYSSYQETQYF.

A note on this clonotype: A much larger clone lies one base from this, so it may be a read error. V is TRBV30 and J is TRBJ1-6; D ambiguous. The germline V gene encodes CDR1 GTSNPN and CDR2 SVGIG (reference sequence). V lost 2 bases to trimming and J lost 7 bases, with 9 bases between them. The CDR3 consists of 13 residues. The CDR3 is CAWSSRGNSPLHF. CDR3 DNA: TGTGCCTGGAGTTCCCGGGGAAATTCACCCCTCCACTTT.

This clonotype was recorded at least ten times. The chain is built from TRBV5-1 and TRBJ2-7; 9 nucleotides line up with TRBD1. CDR3 length: 15 amino acids. V gave up 4 bases and J gave up 2 bases; unmatched junction bases: 7. CDR1 and CDR2 (germline): SGHRS, YFSETQ. CDR3 in DNA: TGCGCCAGCAGCCCCGGGACAGGGAGAACCTACGAGCAGTACTTC. Protein product: CASSPGTGRTYEQYF.

Regarding this clonotype: A much larger clone lies one base from this, so it may be a read error. CDR3 residues: CASSLGTANYGCTF. The CDR3 bases are TGTGCCAGCAGCTTAGGGACAGCTAACTATGGCTGCACCTTC. The gene calls are TRBV7-6 and TRBJ1-2; D possibly corresponds to TRBD1 (6 bases). There are 14 residues in the CDR3. CDR1 is SGHVS, CDR2 FNYEAQ, per germline.

This clonotype came up many times. The chain uses TRBV7-9 and TRBJ2-1; 7 nucleotides agree with TRBD1. This CDR3 is 15 amino acids long. V was pared by 5 bases and J by 3 bases, with 7 bases of the junction left unmatched. CDR1 SEHNR and CDR2 FQNEAQ come from the germline V gene (reference sequence). CDR3: CASSRDRDNYNEQFF. CDR3 nucleotides: TGTGCCAGCAGCAGAGACAGGGACAACTACAATGAGCAGTTCTTC.

The table lists this clonotype with many counts. The chain has TRBV6-1 and TRBJ2-2, with a possible D match to TRBD1 (5 bases). Germline V gene sequence: CDR1 MNHNS, CDR2 SASEGT. The CDR3 covers 15 residues. V lost 0 bases and J lost 3, with 8 bases in between. CDR3 DNA sequence: TGTGCCAGCAGTGAAGCCAGGGTGGACACCGGGGAGCTGTTTTTT. Protein: CASSEARVDTGELFF.

Regarding this clonotype: This may come from a read error, since a much larger clone is one base off. The rearrangement joins TRBV6-4 to TRBJ2-2; weak D call: TRBD2 (6 bases). CDR1 is MRHNA, CDR2 SNTAGT, per germline. This CDR3 spans 13 amino acids. CDR3 loop: CAGSVEGSGELFF. The CDR3 DNA is TGTGCCGGCAGCGTGGAGGGGTCCGGGGAGCTGTTTTTT.

This clonotype was counted ten times or more. The chain combines TRBV7-9 with TRBJ1-2; D unresolved. From germline, CDR1 is SEHNR and CDR2 FQNEAQ (reference sequence). Deletions cut 2 bases from V and 6 bases from J, with 16 bases between. The CDR3 has 15 amino acids. The CDR3 DNA reads as TGTGCCAGCAGCTTAATCCTGGGTGGGGTGAATGGCTACACCTTC. It translates to CASSLILGGVNGYTF.

This clonotype was detected ten times or more. This chain connects TRBV5-1 to TRBJ2-5; 9 bases fit TRBD1. Germline V gene data show CDR1 as SGHRS and CDR2 as YFSETQ. The CDR3 contains 16 residues. The V gene end was trimmed by 4 bases and the J gene end by 5 bases; junction bases not matched to a gene: 12. CDR3 sequence (DNA): TGCGCCAGCAGCCTACAACCTACAGGGGGCAGGGAGACCCAGTACTTC. As protein: CASSLQPTGGRETQYF.

By sample fraction, this clonotype is medium-sized. This chain joins TRBV20-1 and TRBJ1-6; D call uncertain. CDR1 is DFQATT, CDR2 SNEGSKA, per germline (reference sequence). This CDR3 spans 15 amino acids. V was shortened by 0 bases and J by 9 bases, with 15 bases between the two germline ends. The CDR3 is CSAREPTGRGSPLHF. CDR3 nucleotides: TGCAGTGCTAGAGAGCCTACGGGGAGAGGTTCACCCCTCCACTTT.

Regarding this clonotype: As the CDR3 is not closed by the conserved phenylalanine or tryptophan, this likely results from a read error. The chain is built from TRBV5-5 and TRBJ1-2; D is perhaps TRBD1 (5 bases). Trimming took off 4 bases at V and 4 bases at J, with 11 bases between the two ends. Germline V gene data show CDR1 as SGHKS and CDR2 as YYEKEE (reference sequence). CDR3 length: 13 amino acids. The DNA of the CDR3 is TGTGCCAGCAGCCGGAAGGGGAGCTATGGCTACACCCTC. This codes for CASSRKGSYGYTL.

This clonotype has at least ten counts. The V call is TRBV4-1, the J call TRBJ2-1; TRBD1 aligns across 9 bases. After removal of 4 bases from V and 8 bases from J, the junction contained 3 bases not matched to a gene. The CDR3 spans 13 residues. Germline V gives CDR1 MGHRA, CDR2 YSYEKL. The CDR3 is CASSRQGVDEQFF. In DNA, the CDR3 is TGCGCCAGCAGCCGACAGGGGGTCGATGAGCAGTTCTTC.

At least ten counts were recorded for this clonotype. The chain carries TRBV10-3 and TRBJ2-7, with no clear D. CDR1 is ENHRY, CDR2 SYGVKD, per germline. CDR3 length: 14 amino acids. Trimming took 10 bases from V and 2 from J, leaving 18 bases between them. The CDR3 nucleotides read TGTGCCACCGGTGGCGAAATACCACCCTACGAGCAGTACTTC. Translated, it gives CATGGEIPPYEQYF.

This clonotype showed up many times. This chain connects TRBV5-6 to TRBJ2-7; perhaps D is TRBD1 or TRBD2 (5 bases each). V was cut by 0 bases and J by 2 bases, with 12 bases left in between. The CDR3 runs 15 residues. CDR1 is SGHDT and CDR2 is YYEEEE in the germline V gene. CDR3: CASSLGVGTPYEQYF. The CDR3 DNA sequence: TGTGCCAGCAGCTTGGGTGTAGGGACCCCCTACGAGCAGTACTTC. The full variable domain, in which reference TRBV5-6 and TRBJ2-7 provide the parts outside the CDR3, is DAGVTQSPTHLIKTRGQQVTLRCSPKSGHDTVSWYQQALGQGPQFIFQYYEEEERQRGNFPDRFSGHQFPNYSSELNVNALLLGDSALYLCASSLGVGTPYEQYFGPGTRLTVT.

In this sample, this clonotype turned up many times. V gene TRBV30 combines with J gene TRBJ1-5; TRBD1 agrees at 12 bases. The CDR3 is 16 amino acids. Germline CDR1 reads GTSNPN; CDR2 reads SVGIG (reference sequence). V dropped 5 bases and J dropped 1; count of bases not matched to a gene: 6. This CDR3 reads CAWGGQGAWSNQPQHF. Here the CDR3 DNA reads TGTGCCTGGGGGGGACAGGGGGCGTGGAGCAATCAGCCCCAGCATTTT.